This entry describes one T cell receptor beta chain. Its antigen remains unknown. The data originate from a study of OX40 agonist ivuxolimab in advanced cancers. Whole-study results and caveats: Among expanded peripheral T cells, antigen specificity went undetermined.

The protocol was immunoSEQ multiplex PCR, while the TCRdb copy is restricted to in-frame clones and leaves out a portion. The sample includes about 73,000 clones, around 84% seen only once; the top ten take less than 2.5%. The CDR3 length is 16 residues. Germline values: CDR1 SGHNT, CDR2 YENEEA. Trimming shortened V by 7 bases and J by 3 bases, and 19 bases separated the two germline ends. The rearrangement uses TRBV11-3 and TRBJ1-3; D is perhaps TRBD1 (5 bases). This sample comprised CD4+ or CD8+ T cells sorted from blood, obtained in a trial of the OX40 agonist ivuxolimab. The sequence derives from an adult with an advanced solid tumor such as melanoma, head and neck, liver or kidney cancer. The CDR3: CASNRGAGSYGNTIYF. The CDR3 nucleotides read TGTGCCAGCAACAGAGGGGCGGGCTCCTATGGAAACACCATATATTTT.